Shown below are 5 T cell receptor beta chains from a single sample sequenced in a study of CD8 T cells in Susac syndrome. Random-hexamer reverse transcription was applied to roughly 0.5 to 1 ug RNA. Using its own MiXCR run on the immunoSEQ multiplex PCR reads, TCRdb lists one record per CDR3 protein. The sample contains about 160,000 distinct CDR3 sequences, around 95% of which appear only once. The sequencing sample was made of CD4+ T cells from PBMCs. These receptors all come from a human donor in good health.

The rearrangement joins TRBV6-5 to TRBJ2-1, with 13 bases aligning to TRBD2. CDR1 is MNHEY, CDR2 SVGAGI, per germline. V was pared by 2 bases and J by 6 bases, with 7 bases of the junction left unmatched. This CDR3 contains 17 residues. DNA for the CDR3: TGTGCCAGCAGTTACCGCCGGACTAGCGGGGGATTCAATGAGCAGTTCTTC. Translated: CASSYRRTSGGFNEQFF.

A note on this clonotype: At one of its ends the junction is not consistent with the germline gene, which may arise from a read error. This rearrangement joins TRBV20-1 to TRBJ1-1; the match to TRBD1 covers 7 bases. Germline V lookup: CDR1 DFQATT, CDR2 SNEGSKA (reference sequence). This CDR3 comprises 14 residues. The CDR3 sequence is CSAALGTVNTEVFF. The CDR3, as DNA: TGCAGTGCCGCTCTTGGGACAGTGAACACTGAAGTTTTCTTT.

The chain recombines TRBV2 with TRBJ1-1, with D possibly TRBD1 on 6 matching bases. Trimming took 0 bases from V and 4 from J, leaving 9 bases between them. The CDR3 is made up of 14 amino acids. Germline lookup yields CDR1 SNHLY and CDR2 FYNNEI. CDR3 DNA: TGTGCCAGCAGTGAAGCACAGGGAATCACTGAAGCTTTCTTT. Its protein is CASSEAQGITEAFF.

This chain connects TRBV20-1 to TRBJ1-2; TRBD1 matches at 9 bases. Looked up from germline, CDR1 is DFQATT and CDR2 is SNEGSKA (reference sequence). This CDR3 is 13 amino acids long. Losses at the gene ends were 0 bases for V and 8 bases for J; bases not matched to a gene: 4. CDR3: CSARDRDRDGYTF. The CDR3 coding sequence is TGCAGTGCTAGAGATAGGGACAGGGACGGCTACACCTTC.

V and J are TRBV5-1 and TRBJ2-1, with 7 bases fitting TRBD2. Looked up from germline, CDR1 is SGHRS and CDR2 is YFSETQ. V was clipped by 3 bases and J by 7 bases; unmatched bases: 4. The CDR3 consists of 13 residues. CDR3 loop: CASSSPGGNEQFF. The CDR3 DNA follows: TGCGCCAGCAGCTCCCCCGGGGGGAATGAGCAGTTCTTC.